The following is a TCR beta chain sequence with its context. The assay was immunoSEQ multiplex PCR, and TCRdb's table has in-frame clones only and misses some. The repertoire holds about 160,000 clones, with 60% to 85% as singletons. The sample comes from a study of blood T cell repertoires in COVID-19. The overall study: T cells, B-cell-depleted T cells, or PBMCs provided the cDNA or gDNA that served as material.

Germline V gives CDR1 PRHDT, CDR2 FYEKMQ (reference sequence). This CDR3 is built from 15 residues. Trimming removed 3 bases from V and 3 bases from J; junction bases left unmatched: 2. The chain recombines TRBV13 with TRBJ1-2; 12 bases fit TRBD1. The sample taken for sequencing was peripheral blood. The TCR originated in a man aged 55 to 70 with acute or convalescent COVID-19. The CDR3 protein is CASSLGQGADYGYTF. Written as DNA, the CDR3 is TGTGCCAGCAGCTTGGGACAGGGGGCGGACTATGGCTACACCTTC.